The 27 T cell receptor beta chains in this list originate from one sample, sequenced in a study of Graves' ophthalmopathy and Graves' hyperthyroidism. Amplified TCR beta CDR3 regions were obtained using RNA transcripts as template. RT-PCR with HTBI primers came first, then second-round multiplex PCR. TCRdb analysed the multiplex PCR reads with MiXCR anew, one entry per CDR3 protein. The sample has about 740,000 distinct CDR3 sequences, 35% to 50% seen once; the top ten hold less than 55%. What was sequenced was peripheral blood. These receptors came from an adult man with Graves' ophthalmopathy.

V is TRBV5-1 and J is TRBJ2-7; D not resolved. The length of the CDR3 is 15 residues. Germline V gene data show CDR1 as SGHRS and CDR2 as YFSETQ. The ends were cut back, 0 bases at V and 3 bases at J, with 13 bases in the middle. CDR3 residues: CASSLESRRNYEQYF. CDR3 nucleotide sequence: TGCGCCAGCAGCTTGGAGTCAAGACGGAACTACGAGCAGTACTTC.

In this sample, this clonotype turned up a few times. The J gene is TRBJ1-2, the V gene TRBV19, with TRBD1 identical over 8 bases. The ends lost 7 bases at V and 0 bases at J; junction bases unmatched: 10. The V gene's germline CDR1 is LNHDA and CDR2 SQIVND (reference sequence). This CDR3 is built from 16 residues. The CDR3, as DNA: TGTGCCAGTACCTCCTATGGGACAGGAGCTAACTATGGCTACACCTTC. Translated, it gives CASTSYGTGANYGYTF. Looking up the rest from reference TRBV19 and TRBJ1-2 gives the full variable domain: DGGITQSPKYLFRKEGQNVTLSCEQNLNHDAMYWYRQDPGQGLRLIYYSQIVNDFQKGDIAEGYSVSREKKESFPLTVTSAQKNPTAFYLCASTSYGTGANYGYTFGSGTRLTVV.

V and J are TRBV7-9 and TRBJ2-7; 7 nucleotides match TRBD1. The germline CDR1 and CDR2 sequences are SEHNR and FQNEAQ (reference sequence). This CDR3 spans 14 amino acids. V lost 5 bases to trimming and J lost 2 bases; unmatched junction nucleotides: 6. The DNA for the CDR3 is TGTGCCAGCAGCCCGACAGGGAATACCTACGAGCAGTACTTC. Translating it yields CASSPTGNTYEQYF. The full variable domain, completed using reference TRBV7-9 and TRBJ2-7, is DTGVSQNPRHKITKRGQNVTFRCDPISEHNRLYWYRQTLGQGPEFLTYFQNEAQLEKSRLLSDRFSAERPKGSFSTLEIQRTEQGDSAMYLCASSPTGNTYEQYFGPGTRLTVT.

This sequence joins TRBV20-1 and TRBJ2-7; 7 positions match TRBD1. The length of the CDR3 is 12 residues. V lost 4 bases, J lost 3 bases, and 3 bases stayed unmatched. The germline V gene encodes CDR1 DFQATT and CDR2 SNEGSKA (reference sequence). CDR3 in amino acids: CSATGTDYEQYF. The CDR3 DNA follows: TGCAGTGCTACTGGGACAGACTACGAGCAGTACTTC.

This clonotype was recorded a few times. The chain employs TRBV6-5 and TRBJ2-7, with TRBD1 matching over 7 bases. V shed 10 bases and J 3 bases; nucleotides not matched to a gene: 9. Germline V lookup: CDR1 MNHEY, CDR2 SVGAGI. The CDR3 has 13 residues. The CDR3 protein is CATEGRDSYEQYF. CDR3 nucleotides: TGTGCCACCGAAGGCCGGGACAGCTACGAGCAGTACTTC.

The chain employs TRBV2 and TRBJ1-3, with D unclear. V was trimmed by 6 bases and J by 0 bases, leaving 12 bases between them. The CDR3 has 15 residues. Germline CDR1 and CDR2: SNHLY and FYNNEI. The CDR3 spells CASSYTHRSGNTIYF. CDR3 nucleotide sequence: TGTGCCAGCAGCTATACTCACCGCTCTGGAAACACCATATATTTT.

This clonotype has a count of ten or more. This chain joins TRBV5-6 and TRBJ1-1, with D perhaps TRBD1 (6 bases). The CDR3 contains 13 residues. V lost 3 bases and J lost 5, with 11 bases in between. Germline CDR1 reads SGHDT; CDR2 reads YYEEEE. Written as DNA, the CDR3 is TGTGCCAGCAGCTCGGGGGGCGTGACTGAAGCTTTCTTT. The encoded protein is CASSSGGVTEAFF.

The chain uses TRBV20-1 and TRBJ1-5; the D gene is possibly TRBD1 (5 bases). This CDR3 is 14 amino acids long. The germline CDR1 and CDR2 sequences are DFQATT and SNEGSKA (reference sequence). The V end was cut by 5 bases, the J end by 7 bases, with 18 bases between. CDR3 sequence (DNA): TGCAGTGCTCTTCAGGGTTCGGCAGGACAGCCCCAGCATTTT. Its translation is CSALQGSAGQPQHF.

This clonotype occurred many times. The gene calls are TRBV7-9 and TRBJ1-3; no reliable D call. CDR1 SEHNR and CDR2 FQNEAQ come from the germline V gene (reference sequence). CDR3 length equals 13 residues. The V end lost 1 base, the J end lost 11 bases, and 12 bases lay between the germline ends. Written as DNA, the CDR3 is TGTGCCAGCAGCTTAGAAGGACGGCAGGCCATATATTTT. Translation: CASSLEGRQAIYF.

This chain links TRBV2 with TRBJ2-7; D is perhaps TRBD2 (5 bases). The CDR3 covers 13 residues. Germline CDR1 reads SNHLY; CDR2 reads FYNNEI. Trimming took off 11 bases at V and 0 bases at J, with 14 bases between the two ends. As DNA, the CDR3 is TGTGCCCGCCAAGCGGAGTACTCCTACGAGCAGTACTTC. Its translation is CARQAEYSYEQYF.

This sequence joins TRBV6-1 and TRBJ2-7, with 7 bases identical to TRBD1. V was clipped by 6 bases and J by 4 bases; unmatched bases: 9. CDR1 and CDR2 (germline): MNHNS, SASEGT. The CDR3 has 14 residues. The CDR3 bases are TGTGCCAGCAGGGATCAAGGGGGCAGGTACGAGCAGTACTTC. It translates to CASRDQGGRYEQYF.

Regarding this clonotype: The junction departs from germline at one end; a sequencing error may be responsible. The chain uses TRBV15 and TRBJ2-7; D is undetermined. The germline CDR1 and CDR2 sequences are LNHNV and YYDKDF (reference sequence). This CDR3 has 14 residues. The CDR3 region is CATSNSGSHYGQYF. The CDR3 DNA reads TGTGCCACCAGCAATTCGGGCAGCCACTACGGGCAGTACTTC.

Of note for this clonotype: Given a much more abundant clone one base away, this may be a read error. This is likely a read error, given that the CDR3 carries no conserved phenylalanine or tryptophan at its end. The V and J genes are TRBV14 and TRBJ2-5; D is ambiguous. Judging by the DNA end, TRBJ2-7 fits better; the J call may be wrong. This CDR3 has 13 residues. Germline V lookup: CDR1 SGHDN, CDR2 FVKESK. The CDR3 reads CASSHGPSYEQYL. The CDR3 nucleotides read TGTGCCAGCAGCCACGGCCCCTCCTACGAGCAGTACTTG.

The table lists this clonotype with many counts. The chain employs TRBV19 and TRBJ1-5, with a possible D match to TRBD1 (6 bases). The CDR3 totals 13 residues. From germline, CDR1 is LNHDA and CDR2 SQIVND (reference sequence). Trimming removed 4 bases from V and 7 bases from J, with 11 bases in between. CDR3 loop: CASSSSGAQPQHF. For the CDR3, the DNA is TGTGCCAGTAGTAGCTCGGGGGCCCAGCCCCAGCATTTT.

The CDR3 loop is CASSIGWNSPLHF. CDR3 coding DNA: TGTGCCAGTAGTATAGGGTGGAATTCACCCCTCCACTTT. The chain joins TRBV19 to TRBJ1-6; D gene ambiguous. Deletions cut 1 base from V and 7 bases from J, with 5 bases between. Looked up from germline, CDR1 is LNHDA and CDR2 is SQIVND (reference sequence). The CDR3 contains 13 residues.

This clonotype was seen only a few times. The chain uses TRBV28 and TRBJ1-1; D gene uncertain. Per the germline V gene, CDR1 is MDHEN and CDR2 is SYDVKM. The length of the CDR3 is 12 residues. Trimming pared 1 base from V and 8 bases from J, leaving 8 bases between. The CDR3 nucleotides read TGTGCCAGCAGTTTATCGGCGGCGGAAGCTTTCTTT. Protein product: CASSLSAAEAFF. Together with reference TRBV28 and TRBJ1-1, the CDR3 gives the full variable domain: DVKVTQSSRYLVKRTGEKVFLECVQDMDHENMFWYRQDPGLGLRLIYFSYDVKMKEKGDIPEGYSVSREKKERFSLILESASTNQTSMYLCASSLSAAEAFFGQGTRLTVV.

V gene TRBV20-1 combines with J gene TRBJ1-6; maybe TRBD1 (5 bases). V lost 6 bases and J lost 5, with 8 bases in between. CDR3 length: 12 amino acids. Germline V CDR1 and CDR2: DFQATT, SNEGSKA (reference sequence). The CDR3 loop is CSARTNNSPLHF. The CDR3 DNA follows: TGCAGTGCCCGGACAAATAATTCACCCCTCCACTTT.

This chain connects TRBV2 to TRBJ2-7, with TRBD1 matching over 8 bases. Germline CDR1 and CDR2: SNHLY and FYNNEI. V lost 6 bases and J lost 2; bases outside the gene matches: 9. CDR3 size: 15 residues. The CDR3 nucleotides are TGTGCCAGCAGCGTTCGGACAGGGTCCACCTACGAGCAGTACTTC. Translated, it gives CASSVRTGSTYEQYF.

At least ten counts were recorded for this clonotype. V is TRBV20-1 and J is TRBJ1-1; D unresolved. CDR1 and CDR2 (germline): DFQATT, SNEGSKA (reference sequence). The CDR3 has 12 residues. With 0 bases removed from V and 11 bases from J, the gap between germline ends came to 13 bases. The CDR3 protein is CSARDEGSEAFF. CDR3 DNA sequence: TGCAGTGCTAGAGATGAGGGCAGTGAGGCTTTCTTT.

This clonotype was detected ten times or more. V and J are TRBV11-1 and TRBJ2-7; perhaps TRBD2 as D (5 bases). Germline V gives CDR1 SGHAT, CDR2 FQDESV (reference sequence). V shed 4 bases and J shed 2 bases, with 9 bases lying between them. There are 13 residues in the CDR3. The DNA of the CDR3 is TGTGCCAGCAGCTCCGGGATACCCTACGAGCAGTACTTC. As protein: CASSSGIPYEQYF.

This clonotype was seen just once. This chain connects TRBV11-1 to TRBJ1-2, with D unresolved. This CDR3 has 11 residues. Looked up from germline, CDR1 is SGHAT and CDR2 is FQDESV (reference sequence). Between the trimmed V and J ends, which lost 1 base and 13 bases, there was a span of 10 bases. CDR3 DNA: TGTGCCAGCAGCTTAGAAGGAGGAAGCACCTTC. Its protein is CASSLEGGSTF.

This chain links TRBV25-1 with TRBJ1-2; TRBD1 is a possible D gene (5 bases). V lost 6 bases and J 0 bases, leaving 14 bases between the germline ends. The CDR3 has 15 amino acids. Germline V gene data show CDR1 as MGHDK and CDR2 as SYGVNS. CDR3 DNA: TGTGCCAGCAGCTCCCAGGGCAGGACTAACTATGGCTACACCTTC. Amino acid sequence: CASSSQGRTNYGYTF.

About this clonotype: Being one base from a much bigger clone, this may be a read error. CDR3: CASSLGPGGDTEASF. Written as DNA, the CDR3 is TGTGCCAGCAGCTTAGGTCCGGGGGGGGACACTGAAGCTTCCTTT. The V and J genes are TRBV7-6 and TRBJ1-1, with TRBD1 as a possible D gene (6 bases). Germline CDR1 is SGHVS and CDR2 is FNYEAQ. CDR3 length: 15 amino acids.

The V and J genes are TRBV20-1 and TRBJ1-5; no clear D. Germline CDR1 DFQATT, CDR2 SNEGSKA (reference sequence). Between the trimmed V and J ends, which lost 0 bases and 2 bases, there was a span of 11 bases. CDR3 length: 15 amino acids. CDR3 in amino acids: CSARDLSGGNQPQHF. For the CDR3, the DNA is TGCAGTGCTAGAGATTTGTCTGGGGGCAATCAGCCCCAGCATTTT.

This clonotype was seen a single time. This chain joins TRBV20-1 and TRBJ2-2; D gene uncertain. In germline, CDR1 is DFQATT, CDR2 SNEGSKA (reference sequence). The CDR3 loop spans 15 amino acids. Trimming removed 6 bases from V and 0 bases from J, with 14 bases in between. CDR3 amino acids: CSADRAVTNTGELFF. CDR3 in DNA: TGCAGTGCCGACCGTGCGGTTACGAACACCGGGGAGCTGTTTTTT.

The chain is built from TRBV6-5 and TRBJ2-7; 8 bases are a match to TRBD2. This CDR3 has 15 residues. Germline V CDR1 and CDR2: MNHEY, SVGAGI. The V gene end was trimmed by 0 bases and the J gene end by 6 bases; junction bases not matched to a gene: 7. The CDR3 DNA reads TGTGCCAGCAGTTACTCTAGTAGCGGGGTGGGCGAGCAGTACTTC. This gives the protein CASSYSSSGVGEQYF.

For this clonotype: An end of the junction differs from the germline gene, which may be a read error. The gene calls are TRBV7-8 and TRBJ1-6, with 8 bases that match TRBD1. Germline CDR1 SGHVS, CDR2 FQNEAQ. This CDR3 has 16 amino acids. The CDR3 loop reads CASSQDGGRGQSPLHF. DNA of the CDR3: TGCGCCAGCAGCCAAGATGGTGGCAGGGGGCAATCACCCCTCCACTTT.